This TCR beta chain was documented in a study of cytomegalovirus exposure and HLA in healthy donors. Whole-study findings and limits: Earlier findings revealed that most TCR beta V segments proved productive either about 90% or about 30% of the time. Several V segments, TRBV6-2 and TRBV6-3 among them, could not be told apart and were dropped. Overall, some 160 TCR beta chains were annotated as cytomegalovirus-associated.

The germline V gene encodes CDR1 MNHEY and CDR2 SVGAGI. The CDR3 contains 12 residues. A remark on this clone: Its antigen remains unknown.

The PCR had 60 Vbeta and 13 Jbeta primers. The data were produced by immunoSEQ multiplex PCR, yet TCRdb's version contains in-frame clones alone and is incomplete. The data contain 160,000 or so clones, over 75% of them singletons. The source of this sequence is a man in his forties in good health and CMV-seronegative. The rearrangement uses TRBV6-5 and TRBJ2-5; 7 bases align to TRBD1. The J call may be faulty, since TRBJ2-7 better matches the DNA end. The sample comprised PBMCs. CDR3 sequence (DNA): TGTGCCAGCAGGGGACAGTTCTACGAGCAGTACTTC. Translating gives CASRGQFYEQYF.